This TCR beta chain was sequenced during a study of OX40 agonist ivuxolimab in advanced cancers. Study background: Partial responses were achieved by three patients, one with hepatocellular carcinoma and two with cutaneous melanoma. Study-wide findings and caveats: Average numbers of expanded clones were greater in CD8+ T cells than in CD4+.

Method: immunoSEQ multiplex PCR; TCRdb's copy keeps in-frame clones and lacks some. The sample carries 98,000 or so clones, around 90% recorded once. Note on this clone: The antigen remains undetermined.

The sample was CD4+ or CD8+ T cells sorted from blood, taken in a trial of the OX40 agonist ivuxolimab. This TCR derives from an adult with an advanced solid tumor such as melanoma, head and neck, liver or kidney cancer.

CDR3 DNA: TGTGCCAGCAGCGGAGGGTTTCAAGAGACCCAGTACTTC. Protein sequence: CASSGGFQETQYF. The V gene is TRBV14, the J gene TRBJ2-5; possibly TRBD2 for D (6 bases). The CDR3 extends over 13 amino acids. The V and J ends lost 5 bases and 2 bases respectively, with 9 bases between them. Germline lookup yields CDR1 SGHDN and CDR2 FVKESK.